The rows below give T cell receptor beta chains drawn from one sample of a study of cytotoxic CD8 clonotypes in ibrutinib-treated CLL. The assay was immunoSEQ multiplex PCR, and TCRdb's table has in-frame clones only and misses some. The sample holds approximately 90,000 clones, roughly three quarters seen once. Specimen: PBMCs, collected after 24 months of ibrutinib treatment. The receptor set was obtained from a human donor with chronic lymphocytic leukemia. CDR3s include the opening cysteine and the closing phenylalanine or tryptophan. D genes are given only for firm matches. Some rows have no size entry. The others give once, few or many, or a class for an expanded clone.

J gene	D gene	CDR3 length	V gene	clone size	CDR3 DNA	CDR3 protein
TRBJ2-5	-	13	TRBV9	-	TGTGCCAGCAGCGTAAGGGGTCAGGAGACCCAGTACTTC	CASSVRGQETQYF
TRBJ2-7	TRBD2	15	TRBV28	-	TGTGCCAGCAAAGGACTAGCGGTGGAATCCTACGAGCAGTACTTC	CASKGLAVESYEQYF
TRBJ2-2	-	13	TRBV10-3	-	TGTGCCATCAAGGGGAGTCGGACCGGGGAGCTGTTTTTT	CAIKGSRTGELFF
TRBJ1-1	TRBD1	16	TRBV18	-	TGTGCCAGCTCACCACGCAACAGGGGGCGGGACACTGAAGCTTTCTTT	CASSPRNRGRDTEAFF
TRBJ2-7	TRBD2	15	TRBV5-6	-	TGTGCCAGCAGGCGGGGACTAGCGGGCTCCTACGAGCAGTACTTC	CASRRGLAGSYEQYF
TRBJ1-4	-	15	TRBV7-2	-	TGTGCCAGCAGCCTCCGGACGGTGGCTAATGAAAAACTGTTTTTT	CASSLRTVANEKLFF
TRBJ2-7	-	16	TRBV6-1	-	TGTGCCAGCAGTGAAAGGGGCACAGCGTCCTCCTACGAGCAGTACTTC	CASSERGTASSYEQYF
TRBJ1-1	-	11	TRBV28	-	TGTGCCAGTTCCGTGCAGCTTGAAGCTTTCTTT	CASSVQLEAFF
TRBJ2-1	TRBD2	14	TRBV5-4	-	TGTGCCAGCAGCTTGGGACTAGCGTACAATGAGCAGTTCTTC	CASSLGLAYNEQFF
TRBJ2-3	-	12	TRBV29-1	few	TGCAGCGTTGAAGGCAGAGGAGATACGCAGTATTTT	CSVEGRGDTQYF
TRBJ1-4	-	17	TRBV5-1	-	TGCGCCAGCAGCTTGGTTCGTTCGGGGAAGGGGTTTGAAAAACTGTTTTTT	CASSLVRSGKGFEKLFF
TRBJ2-1	TRBD2	16	TRBV10-1	-	TGCGCCAGCAGTGAGTCGAAAGTGACTAGCAACTATGAGCAGTTCTTC	CASSESKVTSNYEQFF
TRBJ2-5	-	17	TRBV19	-	TGTGCCAGTAGTATAGGCGCCGGTTCGAGGGGAGGAAAGACCCAGTACTTC	CASSIGAGSRGGKTQYF
TRBJ1-2	TRBD1	15	TRBV6-1	-	TGTGCCAGCAGTGAAAATGGGCAGGGGGCGGCGGGCTACACCTTC	CASSENGQGAAGYTF
TRBJ1-3	-	16	TRBV9	-	TGTGCCAGCAGCTTCTCCGGACGCAACTCTGGAAACACCATATATTTT	CASSFSGRNSGNTIYF
TRBJ2-5	TRBD2	15	TRBV25-1	-	TGTGCCAGCAGCGGACTAGCGGGGGCTGAAGAGACCCAGTACTTC	CASSGLAGAEETQYF
TRBJ2-3	TRBD2	13	TRBV6-5	-	TGTGCCAGCAGTTACCCGGCCGGGGGGACGCAGTATTTT	CASSYPAGGTQYF
TRBJ2-1	-	13	TRBV19	once	TGTGCCAGTAATGCAGAATCCCTCGGTGAGCAGTTCTTC	CASNAESLGEQFF
TRBJ1-5	TRBD1	17	TRBV7-2	once	TGTGCCAGCAGCTATCGGCCCGGGACAGGGGGGAATCAGCCCCAGCATTTT	CASSYRPGTGGNQPQHF
TRBJ1-1	-	15	TRBV28	-	TGTGCCAGCAGTTTGTGGGCGGTCATGAACACTGAAGCTTTCTTT	CASSLWAVMNTEAFF
TRBJ2-5	-	13	TRBV11-2	-	TGTGCCAGCAGCTTAGGACTAGGCGAGACCCAGTACTTC	CASSLGLGETQYF
TRBJ1-2	-	16	TRBV6-6	-	TGTGCCAGCAGTTACCCTGACAGCTTTAGGTATGGTGGCTACACCTTC	CASSYPDSFRYGGYTF
TRBJ2-2	TRBD2	18	TRBV11-2	-	TGTGCCAGCAGCAATACTCTCTTGAGCGGGAGACGCACCGGGGAGCTGTTTTTT	CASSNTLLSGRRTGELFF
TRBJ1-2	TRBD1	15	TRBV6-5	-	TGTGCCAGCAGTTACCGCGACAGGGGAGTCTATGGCTACACCTTC	CASSYRDRGVYGYTF
TRBJ2-1	TRBD1	14	TRBV7-2	-	TGTGCCAGCAGGAGGACAGGGTATATGGGTGAGCAGTTCTTC	CASRRTGYMGEQFF
TRBJ1-1	-	13	TRBV7-9	-	TGTGCCAGCAGCAATACCCTGAACACTGAAGCTTTCTTT	CASSNTLNTEAFF
TRBJ2-7	TRBD2	17	TRBV19	once	TGTGCCAGTAGTAAGGGTCTTACTAGCGGGGCTACCTACGAGCAGTACTTC	CASSKGLTSGATYEQYF
TRBJ2-7	TRBD2	14	TRBV18	-	TGTGCCAGCGCGGGAACGGGAGGGGTCTACGAGCAGTACTTC	CASAGTGGVYEQYF
TRBJ1-2	-	12	TRBV2	-	TGTGCCAGCAGTGGGGACGGATATGGCTACACCTTC	CASSGDGYGYTF
TRBJ1-1	-	11	TRBV7-9	-	TGTGCCAGCAGCGACAACACTGAAGCTTTCTTT	CASSDNTEAFF
TRBJ2-1	TRBD1	17	TRBV5-1	-	TGCGCCAGCAGCTTCGCTTCCGGGGGACAGGGTCTCAATGAGCAGTTCTTC	CASSFASGGQGLNEQFF
TRBJ2-7	TRBD2	12	TRBV27	once	TGTGCCAGCAGTCCGGGGGGGCTCGAGCAGTACTTC	CASSPGGLEQYF
TRBJ1-6	-	15	TRBV7-3	-	TGTGCCAGCAGCCCAGACAGCTCCTATAATTCACCCCTCCACTTT	CASSPDSSYNSPLHF
TRBJ1-1	TRBD1	15	TRBV18	once	TGTGCCAGCTCACCTACAGGGGGCGCGAACACTGAAGCTTTCTTT	CASSPTGGANTEAFF
TRBJ1-5	-	14	TRBV19	-	TGTGCCAGTAGTATAGTACAGGGCGGCCAGCCCCAGCATTTT	CASSIVQGGQPQHF
TRBJ2-4	-	17	TRBV18	-	TGTGCCAGCTCACCATCTCCGGCTAGCTTAGCCAAAAACATTCAGTACTTC	CASSPSPASLAKNIQYF
TRBJ1-6	-	15	TRBV27	-	TGTGCCAGCAGTTTATGGGGGATAGGAGATTCACCCCTCCACTTT	CASSLWGIGDSPLHF
TRBJ2-7	TRBD2	14	TRBV7-2	-	TGTGCCAGCAGCCCTACTAGCGGGAGATACGAGCAGTACTTC	CASSPTSGRYEQYF
TRBJ2-7	TRBD1	13	TRBV7-8	-	TGTGCCAGCAGCTTGACAGGGTACTACGAGCAGTACTTC	CASSLTGYYEQYF
TRBJ2-5	-	15	TRBV2	-	TGTGCCAGCAGCCCCGAGAGCCAGTACCAAGAGACCCAGTACTTC	CASSPESQYQETQYF
TRBJ2-1	-	15	TRBV27	-	TGTGCCAGCATCGGGGGCCCATTCCGAAACAATGAGCAGTTCTTC	CASIGGPFRNNEQFF
TRBJ2-7	TRBD1	15	TRBV9	-	TGTGCCAGCAGCGACGGACAGGGTGGATCCTACGAGCAGTACTTC	CASSDGQGGSYEQYF